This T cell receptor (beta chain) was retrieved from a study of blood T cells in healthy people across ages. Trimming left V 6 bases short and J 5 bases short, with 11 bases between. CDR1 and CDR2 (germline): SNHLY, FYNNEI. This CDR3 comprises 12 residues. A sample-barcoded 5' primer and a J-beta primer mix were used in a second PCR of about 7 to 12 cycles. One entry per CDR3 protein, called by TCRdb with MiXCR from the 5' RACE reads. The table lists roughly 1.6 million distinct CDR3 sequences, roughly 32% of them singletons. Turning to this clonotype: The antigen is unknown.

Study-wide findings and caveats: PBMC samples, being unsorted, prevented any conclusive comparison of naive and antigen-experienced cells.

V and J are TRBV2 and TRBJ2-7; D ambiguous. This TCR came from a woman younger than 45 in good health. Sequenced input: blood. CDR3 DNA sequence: TGTGCCAGCAGCGCGATCCTTCACGAGCAGTACTTC. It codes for CASSAILHEQYF.